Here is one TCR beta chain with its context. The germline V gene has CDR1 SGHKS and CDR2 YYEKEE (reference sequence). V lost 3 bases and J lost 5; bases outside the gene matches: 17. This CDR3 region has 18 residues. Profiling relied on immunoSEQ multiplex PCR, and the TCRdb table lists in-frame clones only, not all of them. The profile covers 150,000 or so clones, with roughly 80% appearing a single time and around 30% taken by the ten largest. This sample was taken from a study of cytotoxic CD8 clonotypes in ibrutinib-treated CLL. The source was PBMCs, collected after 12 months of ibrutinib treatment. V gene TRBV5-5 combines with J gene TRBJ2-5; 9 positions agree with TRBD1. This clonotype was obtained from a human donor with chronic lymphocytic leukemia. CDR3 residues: CASSSFKGQGLFWETQYF. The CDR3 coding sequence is TGTGCCAGCAGCTCGTTCAAGGGACAGGGTCTTTTTTGGGAGACCCAGTACTTC.